One sample yielded the 17 T cell receptor beta chains listed below, sequenced in a study of vaccination effects on CD4 cells after COVID-19. Using immunoSEQ multiplex PCR, the repertoire was profiled, and TCRdb retains in-frame clones only, with some absent. This repertoire shows roughly 76,000 clones, around four fifths found once; its top ten account for approximately 2%. The ViraFEST assay expanded antigen-specific CD4+ T cells with viral peptide pools before sequencing. Isolation of CD4+ T cells took place after 10 to 11 days of culture. Their antigen targets remain unknown. Sequenced here: CD4+ T cells from PBMCs cultured with HCoV-229E spike peptides, sampled before COVID-19 vaccination. The receptors here all came from a human donor who received a COVID-19 vaccine.

The chain recombines TRBV7-3 with TRBJ2-1; 12 bases align to TRBD2. This CDR3 has 21 amino acids. Germline V gene sequence: CDR1 SGHTA, CDR2 FQGTGA. V was clipped by 5 bases and J by 0 bases; unmatched bases: 17. CDR3 DNA sequence: TGTGCCAGCAGCACCGGTAGGCCGACTAGCGGGGGCCCGAGCTCCTACAATGAGCAGTTCTTC. Translated: CASSTGRPTSGGPSSYNEQFF.

The chain employs TRBV19 and TRBJ2-4, with 8 bases matching TRBD1. The CDR3 loop spans 15 amino acids. Germline V gene data show CDR1 as LNHDA and CDR2 as SQIVND (reference sequence). J gave up 7 bases and V 3 bases, and 8 bases lay outside the gene matches. CDR3 protein: CASSISGTGGNIQYF. DNA for the CDR3: TGTGCCAGTAGTATCTCCGGGACAGGTGGGAACATTCAGTACTTC.

The chain has TRBV19 and TRBJ1-5; no reliable D call. The CDR3 runs 13 residues. Per germline, CDR1 LNHDA and CDR2 SQIVND (reference sequence). The V end was cut by 2 bases, the J end by 6 bases, with 8 bases between. CDR3 nucleotides: TGTGCCAGTAGTATACCCAACAGTCAGCCCCAGCATTTT. Translated: CASSIPNSQPQHF.

The rearrangement uses TRBV7-2 and TRBJ2-2, with TRBD1 identical over 8 bases. This CDR3 region has 14 residues. CDR1 and CDR2 from the germline V gene are SGHTA and FQGNSA. V was clipped by 4 bases and J by 4 bases; unmatched bases: 2. The CDR3 nucleotides read TGTGCCAGCAGCTGGACAGGGTCCACCGGGGAGCTGTTTTTT. Translation gives CASSWTGSTGELFF.

The chain combines TRBV5-1 with TRBJ2-5; D call uncertain. There are 14 residues in the CDR3. Per germline, CDR1 SGHRS and CDR2 YFSETQ. Trimming took off 3 bases at V and 0 bases at J, with 9 bases between the two ends. The CDR3: CASSSHGDQETQYF. CDR3 in DNA: TGCGCCAGCAGCTCCCATGGCGACCAAGAGACCCAGTACTTC.

This clone was detected once. V is TRBV5-3 and J is TRBJ1-1; D gene unclear. TRBV5-3 belongs to the ORF category, with a function that is uncertain. V lost 4 bases and J 1 base, leaving 14 bases between the germline ends. This CDR3 contains 15 residues. CDR3 nucleotides: TGTGCCAGAAGCCGCACACCCTCTTGGAACACTGAAGCTTTCTTT. Translated: CARSRTPSWNTEAFF.

This clone has just one count. The chain recombines TRBV18 with TRBJ2-7, with 7 bases aligning to TRBD2. The CDR3 length is 13 residues. Germline V gives CDR1 KGHSH, CDR2 LQKENI. The V and J ends lost 3 bases and 5 bases, in that order; junction bases with no gene match: 4. DNA of the CDR3: TGTGCCAGCTCACCGCCCGGGGGGAACGAGCAGTACGTC. It codes for CASSPPGGNEQYV.

This CDR3 reads CATSDLDGATYNEQFF. In nucleotides, the CDR3 is TGTGCCACCAGTGACCTCGATGGGGCCACCTACAATGAGCAGTTCTTC. J is TRBJ2-1 and V is TRBV24-1; possibly TRBD1 for D (5 bases). Germline loops: CDR1 KGHDR, CDR2 SFDVKD. The ends were cut back, 4 bases at V and 2 bases at J, with 14 bases in the middle. CDR3 length: 16 residues.

This chain links TRBV3-1 (or the pseudogene TRBV3-2) with TRBJ2-6; 9 bases match TRBD1. The CDR3 totals 18 residues. CDR1 and CDR2 (germline): LGHDT, YNNKEL (reference sequence). V lost 4 bases and J lost 0; bases outside the gene matches: 7. The CDR3 loop is CASSLRDRARSGANVLTF. CDR3 coding DNA: TGTGCCAGCAGCCTCCGGGACAGGGCCCGCTCTGGGGCCAACGTCCTGACTTTC.

This chain joins TRBV4-2 and TRBJ2-6; 11 nucleotides line up with TRBD2. With V trimmed by 4 bases and J by 2 bases, 7 bases remained unmatched. The germline V gene encodes CDR1 LGHNA and CDR2 YNFKEQ. The CDR3 spans 18 residues. The chain's CDR3 is CASSLVTSGVTGANVLTF. In nucleotides, the CDR3 is TGTGCCAGCAGCCTAGTGACTAGCGGGGTGACTGGGGCCAACGTCCTGACTTTC.

The V gene is TRBV12-5, the J gene TRBJ2-6; D might be TRBD1 (6 bases). The CDR3 is made up of 15 amino acids. Trimming removed 4 bases at V and 1 base at J, with 8 bases between. Germline-derived CDR1 and CDR2 are LGHNT and FRNRAP. The CDR3, as DNA: TGTGCTAGTGGTTCCCAGGGGTCTGGGGCCAACGTCCTGACTTTC. This translates into CASGSQGSGANVLTF.

V is TRBV7-8 and J is TRBJ1-5; no clear D gene. Per the germline V gene, CDR1 is SGHVS and CDR2 is FQNEAQ. This CDR3 contains 17 residues. Trimming took 5 bases from V and 1 from J, leaving 18 bases between them. The CDR3: CASSIRTGVSSNQPQHF. In DNA, the CDR3 is TGTGCCAGCAGCATTCGGACGGGAGTTTCGAGCAATCAGCCCCAGCATTTT.

The chain has TRBV5-1 and TRBJ1-4, with D possibly TRBD1 on 6 matching bases. Germline CDR1 is SGHRS and CDR2 is YFSETQ. The CDR3 is 17 residues long. The germline V and J ends were trimmed by 3 bases and 8 bases, with 23 bases remaining between them. As DNA, the CDR3 is TGCGCCAGCAGCTCCCGGCCAGGCCGGGGGGCCGGGGAAAAACTGTTTTTT. It encodes CASSSRPGRGAGEKLFF.

The genes are TRBV7-8 and TRBJ1-2; possible D gene TRBD1, 6 bases. Trimming removed 5 bases at V and 2 bases at J, with 12 bases between. The CDR3 totals 14 residues. Per the germline V gene, CDR1 is SGHVS and CDR2 is FQNEAQ. In DNA form, the CDR3 reads TGTGCCAGCAGCCGAGGGACACCCAACTATGGCTACACCTTC. It translates to CASSRGTPNYGYTF.

J is TRBJ2-1 and V is TRBV7-3, with 8 bases lining up with TRBD1. Trimming took 5 bases from V and 6 from J; bases not matched to a gene: 3. Germline CDR1 is SGHTA and CDR2 is FQGTGA. The CDR3 is 13 residues long. The CDR3 nucleotides read TGTGCCAGCAGCCCCGGGACAGGCAATGAGCAGTTCTTC. Protein product: CASSPGTGNEQFF.

This chain joins TRBV5-5 and TRBJ1-2; unclear D gene. This CDR3 spans 14 amino acids. With 5 bases removed from V and 4 bases from J, the gap between germline ends came to 15 bases. Germline V gene data show CDR1 as SGHKS and CDR2 as YYEKEE (reference sequence). CDR3 sequence reads: CASSFRESSYGYTF. As DNA, the CDR3 is TGTGCCAGCAGTTTTAGGGAGAGCTCCTATGGCTACACCTTC. Complete variable domain (other parts from reference TRBV5-5 and TRBJ1-2): DAGVTQSPTHLIKTRGQQVTLRCSPISGHKSVSWYQQVLGQGPQFIFQYYEKEERGRGNFPDRFSARQFPNYSSELNVNALLLGDSALYLCASSFRESSYGYTFGSGTRLTVV.

This clone has more than one count but fewer than ten. The chain joins TRBV4-1 to TRBJ1-1; tentatively, D is TRBD1 (5 bases). Trimming cost V 4 bases and J 3 bases, with 15 bases left between them. Germline V lookup: CDR1 MGHRA, CDR2 YSYEKL. The CDR3 covers 15 residues. The CDR3 here is CASSRGTGLDTEAFF. The CDR3 DNA follows: TGCGCCAGCAGCCGGGGCACAGGATTGGACACTGAAGCTTTCTTT.